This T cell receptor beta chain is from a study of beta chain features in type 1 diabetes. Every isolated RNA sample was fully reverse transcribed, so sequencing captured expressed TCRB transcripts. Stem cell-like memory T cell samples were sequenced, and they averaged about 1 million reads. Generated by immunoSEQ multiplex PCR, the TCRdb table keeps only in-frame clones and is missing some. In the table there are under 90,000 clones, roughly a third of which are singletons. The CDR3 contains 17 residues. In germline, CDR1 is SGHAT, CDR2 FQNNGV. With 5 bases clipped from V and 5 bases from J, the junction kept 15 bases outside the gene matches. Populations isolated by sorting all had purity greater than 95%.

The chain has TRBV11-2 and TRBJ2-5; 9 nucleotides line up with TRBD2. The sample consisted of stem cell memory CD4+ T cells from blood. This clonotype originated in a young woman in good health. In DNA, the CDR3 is TGTGCCAGCAGCCCCCGTGGTGGCGGGGGGGCCGGGGAGACCCAGTACTTC. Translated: CASSPRGGGGAGETQYF.